One and the same sample provided the 11 T cell receptor beta chains below, sequenced in a study of cytomegalovirus exposure and HLA in healthy donors. PCR used 60 Vbeta primers and 13 Jbeta primers. Produced via immunoSEQ multiplex PCR; TCRdb's table is partial and in-frame only. The table lists around 200,000 clones. The sample was PBMCs. Receptors originate from a woman aged 25-40 years in good health and CMV-seropositive.

The rearrangement links TRBV4-3 to TRBJ2-3, with a weak D call TRBD2 (6 bases). Germline assignment: CDR1 LGHNA and CDR2 YSLEER. The germline V and J ends were trimmed by 5 bases and 3 bases, with 12 bases remaining between them. CDR3 size: 14 residues. This CDR3 is CASSSGPGTDTQYF. DNA of the CDR3: TGCGCCAGCAGCAGCGGGCCGGGGACAGATACGCAGTATTTT.

The CDR3 protein is CASSVVANTGELFF. CDR3 nucleotides: TGTGCCAGCAGCGTAGTAGCGAACACCGGGGAGCTGTTTTTT. V is TRBV9 and J is TRBJ2-2, with no clear D. Germline CDR1 is SGDLS and CDR2 is YYNGEE. The CDR3 totals 14 residues. V shed 0 bases and J shed 0 bases, with 3 bases lying between them.

This chain connects TRBV28 to TRBJ2-7; TRBD2 matches 16 bases. V was pared by 6 bases and J by 9 bases, with 5 bases of the junction left unmatched. The CDR3 spans 14 residues. The germline V gene encodes CDR1 MDHEN and CDR2 SYDVKM. The CDR3 region has the DNA TGTGCCAGCAGGGGGGGACTAGCGGGAGGGAGGCAGTACTTC. The encoded protein is CASRGGLAGGRQYF.

The chain recombines TRBV28 with TRBJ1-1; D unresolved. Germline-derived CDR1 and CDR2 are MDHEN and SYDVKM. The ends were cut back, 7 bases at V and 8 bases at J, with 14 bases in the middle. The CDR3 loop spans 12 amino acids. DNA for the CDR3: TGTGCCAGCACCTTAGGGAGCAAGGAAGCTTTCTTT. The encoded protein is CASTLGSKEAFF. Drawing the rest from reference TRBV28 and TRBJ1-1, the complete variable domain is DVKVTQSSRYLVKRTGEKVFLECVQDMDHENMFWYRQDPGLGLRLIYFSYDVKMKEKGDIPEGYSVSREKKERFSLILESASTNQTSMYLCASTLGSKEAFFGQGTRLTVV.

The rearrangement links TRBV4-1 to TRBJ2-1, with D unclear. Trimming removed 0 bases at V and 4 bases at J, with 10 bases between. CDR1 is MGHRA and CDR2 is YSYEKL in the germline V gene. This CDR3 has 15 amino acids. CDR3 coding DNA: TGCGCCAGCAGCCAAGATAGAAATAGTTACAATGAGCAGTTCTTC. This gives the protein CASSQDRNSYNEQFF.

The chain joins TRBV7-2 to TRBJ2-7, with D possibly matching TRBD1 (6 bases). Trimming removed 4 bases at V and 3 bases at J, with 10 bases between. CDR1 is SGHTA and CDR2 is FQGNSA in the germline V gene. The CDR3 covers 13 residues. The CDR3 protein is CASSSGQLYEQYF. The CDR3 DNA reads as TGTGCCAGCAGCTCCGGACAGCTCTACGAGCAGTACTTC.

The V call is TRBV6-1, the J call TRBJ2-5; TRBD1 is a possible D gene (5 bases). The CDR3 is 16 amino acids. V lost 3 bases and J 1 base, leaving 15 bases between the germline ends. Per the germline V gene, CDR1 is MNHNS and CDR2 is SASEGT. As DNA, the CDR3 is TGTGCCAGCAGTGAGGGGCATCTTAGGAGCCAAGAGACCCAGTACTTC. It is translated as CASSEGHLRSQETQYF.

The V call is TRBV7-2, the J call TRBJ1-2; weak D call: TRBD1 (5 bases). Germline CDR1 reads SGHTA; CDR2 reads FQGNSA. Trimming pared 1 base from V and 10 bases from J, leaving 16 bases between. This CDR3 is 14 amino acids long. CDR3 coding DNA: TGTGCCAGCAGCTTAGGTTCAGGGCCCAATCACTACACCTTC. Translated: CASSLGSGPNHYTF.

This chain uses TRBV7-2 with TRBJ2-1; a weak D match, TRBD2 (7 bases). V was trimmed by 6 bases and J by 9 bases, leaving 15 bases between them. The CDR3 extends over 13 amino acids. Per the germline V gene, CDR1 is SGHTA and CDR2 is FQGNSA. Here the CDR3 DNA reads TGTGCCAGCAGTTTCCAGGGGAGGGGTGAGCAGTTCTTC. It specifies CASSFQGRGEQFF.

The gene calls are TRBV19 and TRBJ2-7, with 11 bases lining up with TRBD2. The V gene end was trimmed by 5 bases and the J gene end by 3 bases; junction bases not matched to a gene: 12. The germline CDR1 and CDR2 sequences are LNHDA and SQIVND (reference sequence). This CDR3 is 17 amino acids long. The CDR3 loop reads CASSPRLAGTSGYEQYF. The CDR3 DNA reads as TGTGCCAGTAGTCCTCGACTAGCGGGAACTTCGGGCTACGAGCAGTACTTC. Supplemented by reference TRBV19 and TRBJ2-7, the full variable domain reads DGGITQSPKYLFRKEGQNVTLSCEQNLNHDAMYWYRQDPGQGLRLIYYSQIVNDFQKGDIAEGYSVSREKKESFPLTVTSAQKNPTAFYLCASSPRLAGTSGYEQYFGPGTRLTVT.

The J gene is TRBJ1-1, the V gene TRBV6-6; TRBD1 aligns across 8 bases. The CDR3 length is 16 residues. CDR1 and CDR2 from the germline V gene are MNHNY and SVGAGI (reference sequence). With 5 bases clipped from V and 2 bases from J, the junction kept 10 bases outside the gene matches. CDR3 residues: CASSTGQGRGNTEAFF. The CDR3 bases are TGTGCCAGCAGTACCGGACAGGGAAGGGGAAACACTGAAGCTTTCTTT.